The 18 T cell receptor beta chains given below trace back to one sample, sequenced in a study of blood T cell repertoires in COVID-19. Generated by immunoSEQ multiplex PCR, the TCRdb table keeps only in-frame clones and is missing some. The sample includes approximately 44,000 clones, roughly 79% of them seen just once. Material for sequencing was peripheral blood. The receptor set was obtained from a woman aged 80 or over with acute or convalescent COVID-19.

This chain links TRBV6-4 with TRBJ1-5; 7 nucleotides match TRBD1. This CDR3 contains 16 residues. The J segment lost 3 bases and the V segment lost 7 bases, leaving 12 bases of the junction unmatched. The germline V gene has CDR1 MRHNA and CDR2 SNTAGT. The CDR3 spells CASKIGAGQINQPQHF. CDR3 in DNA: TGTGCCAGCAAGATAGGGGCGGGACAGATCAATCAGCCCCAGCATTTT.

The J gene is TRBJ1-2, the V gene TRBV12-3 or TRBV12-4; no clear D gene. This CDR3 has 12 residues. V was cut by 0 bases and J by 8 bases, with 7 bases left in between. The CDR3 nucleotides read TGTGCCAGCAGTTTAGCAGGGAGCGGCTACACCTTC. Amino acids: CASSLAGSGYTF.

The gene calls are TRBV18 and TRBJ2-5; unclear D gene. Germline CDR1 and CDR2: KGHSH and LQKENI. V dropped 2 bases and J dropped 5 bases, with 6 bases sitting between them. The CDR3 has 12 residues. The CDR3 DNA follows: TGTGCCAGCTCACCATTTATTGAGACCCAGTACTTC. It yields the protein CASSPFIETQYF.

There are many counts of this clone. CDR3 in amino acids: CASGQYRGAAFF. In DNA, the CDR3 is TGTGCTAGTGGTCAGTACAGGGGAGCAGCTTTCTTT. The chain uses TRBV12-5 and TRBJ1-1; 7 bases align to TRBD1. The V gene's germline CDR1 is LGHNT and CDR2 FRNRAP. With 5 bases clipped from V and 10 bases from J, the junction kept 7 bases outside the gene matches. The CDR3 totals 12 residues.

This clone has just a few counts. This chain joins TRBV28 and TRBJ1-5, with D possibly TRBD1 on 6 matching bases. The V end lost 6 bases, the J end lost 6 bases, and 15 bases lay between the germline ends. CDR3 length: 14 amino acids. Per the germline V gene, CDR1 is MDHEN and CDR2 is SYDVKM. The CDR3 sequence is CASSRGGGGQPQHF. The CDR3 coding sequence is TGTGCCAGCAGCCGCGGGGGGGGCGGTCAGCCCCAGCATTTT.

The V and J genes are TRBV4-3 and TRBJ2-2; TRBD1 might be the D (6 bases). CDR1 and CDR2 (germline): LGHNA, YSLEER. There are 16 residues in the CDR3. V was pared by 1 base and J by 3 bases, with 12 bases between. CDR3 residues: CASSQGSGQHTGELFF. The CDR3 DNA reads as TGCGCCAGCAGCCAAGGTTCCGGACAGCACACCGGGGAGCTGTTTTTT.

The J gene is TRBJ1-2, the V gene TRBV13, with D perhaps TRBD1 (6 bases). The ends were cut back, 8 bases at V and 1 base at J, with 17 bases in the middle. The CDR3 is 15 residues long. CDR1 and CDR2 (germline): PRHDT, FYEKMQ (reference sequence). CDR3: CASHARGAINYGYTF. The CDR3 DNA sequence: TGTGCCAGCCATGCCCGGGGGGCGATTAACTATGGCTACACCTTC.

The chain is built from TRBV6-4 and TRBJ1-5; no reliable D call. The V gene's germline CDR1 is MRHNA and CDR2 SNTAGT. This CDR3 has 14 residues. Trimming shortened V by 7 bases and J by 3 bases, and 13 bases separated the two germline ends. The CDR3 spells CASNSREHNQPQHF. CDR3 in DNA: TGTGCCAGCAACTCCCGGGAACACAATCAGCCCCAGCATTTT.

V usage is TRBV5-1 and J usage is TRBJ2-7; the D is unclear. From germline, CDR1 is SGHRS and CDR2 YFSETQ. CDR3 length equals 12 residues. V lost 4 bases and J 6 bases, leaving 11 bases between the germline ends. The CDR3 nucleotides read TGCGCCAGCAGCCGCGAACGGGTCGAGCAGTACTTC. Amino acids: CASSRERVEQYF.

The chain has TRBV30 and TRBJ1-2; the D is unclear. Per germline, CDR1 GTSNPN and CDR2 SVGIG (reference sequence). CDR3 length equals 14 residues. The ends were cut back, 4 bases at V and 0 bases at J, with 12 bases in the middle. The CDR3 reads CAWTQEPSNYGYTF. The CDR3 nucleotides are TGTGCCTGGACTCAGGAACCTTCTAACTATGGCTACACCTTC.

This clone was detected only once. The gene calls are TRBV30 and TRBJ2-7; D is possibly TRBD2 (6 bases). Trimming removed 2 bases at V and 3 bases at J, with 11 bases between. CDR3 size: 13 residues. The germline gives CDR1 GTSNPN, CDR2 SVGIG (reference sequence). As DNA, the CDR3 is TGTGCCTGGAGTTATAGCGGTCTCTACGAGCAGTACTTC. This gives the protein CAWSYSGLYEQYF.

The J gene is TRBJ1-2, the V gene TRBV5-6; D is possibly TRBD1 (5 bases). Trimming pared 0 bases from V and 4 bases from J, leaving 19 bases between. Germline lookup yields CDR1 SGHDT and CDR2 YYEEEE. This CDR3 has 17 residues. CDR3 coding DNA: TGTGCCAGCAGCTTGGACGTGTGGACAAAAAGGGCCTATGGCTACACCTTC. Translation: CASSLDVWTKRAYGYTF.

The chain has TRBV30 and TRBJ1-1; no firm D call. CDR3 length: 12 amino acids. The V gene's germline CDR1 is GTSNPN and CDR2 SVGIG (reference sequence). The germline V and J ends were trimmed by 3 bases and 12 bases, with 17 bases remaining between them. The CDR3 protein is CAWSPPKQRTFF. The CDR3 DNA reads TGTGCCTGGAGCCCTCCGAAACAGAGAACTTTCTTT.

The chain couples TRBV19 to TRBJ1-1, with 10 bases lining up with TRBD1. V gave up 11 bases and J gave up 4 bases; unmatched junction bases: 10. The germline V gene has CDR1 LNHDA and CDR2 SQIVND (reference sequence). The CDR3 is 14 residues long. The CDR3 nucleotides read TGTGCCTCGAACCCGGGACAGGGGAGCACTGAAGCTTTCTTT. Translation: CASNPGQGSTEAFF.

The chain is built from TRBV7-9 and TRBJ1-2; D remains ambiguous. Per the germline V gene, CDR1 is SEHNR and CDR2 is FQNEAQ (reference sequence). V lost 0 bases, J lost 7 bases, and 12 bases lay in between. The CDR3 totals 14 residues. CDR3 residues: CASSLARGISGYTF. CDR3 bases: TGTGCCAGCAGCTTAGCGCGGGGAATCTCTGGCTACACCTTC.

The chain combines TRBV5-1 with TRBJ1-4; possible D gene TRBD1, 6 bases. Germline CDR1 and CDR2: SGHRS and YFSETQ. There are 14 residues in the CDR3. Trimming shortened V by 5 bases and J by 3 bases, and 11 bases separated the two germline ends. For the CDR3, the DNA is TGCGCCAGCAGTACAGGGTATGCTAATGAAAAACTGTTTTTT. Residues: CASSTGYANEKLFF.

Only one count was recorded for this clone. The chain joins TRBV7-8 to TRBJ2-7; 7 bases align to TRBD2. The CDR3 totals 13 residues. Trimming removed 5 bases from V and 3 bases from J; junction bases left unmatched: 4. Germline assignment: CDR1 SGHVS and CDR2 FQNEAQ. CDR3 protein: CASSRGEVYEQYF. In DNA, the CDR3 is TGTGCCAGCAGCCGGGGGGAGGTCTACGAGCAGTACTTC.

This clone was seen a few times. The V and J genes are TRBV30 and TRBJ2-1; D possibly corresponds to TRBD1 (6 bases). This CDR3 region has 10 residues. V lost 5 bases, J lost 10 bases, and 9 bases lay in between. The germline CDR1 and CDR2 sequences are GTSNPN and SVGIG (reference sequence). The chain's CDR3 is CAWGQKEQFF. CDR3 bases: TGTGCCTGGGGACAGAAAGAGCAGTTCTTC. The entire variable domain, with the rest obtained from reference TRBV30 and TRBJ2-1, is as follows: SQTIHQWPATLVQPVGSPLSLECTVEGTSNPNLYWYRQAAGRGLQLLFYSVGIGQISSEVPQNLSASRPQDRQFILSSKKLLLSDSGFYLCAWGQKEQFFGPGTRLTVL.